This TCR beta chain was captured in a study of T cells in Graves' hyperthyroidism and ophthalmopathy. TCR beta CDR3 region amplification was performed from RNA transcripts. The HTBI primer set was used in a first-round RT-PCR of the TCR CDR3. TCRdb re-derived calls from the multiplex PCR reads in MiXCR, one entry per CDR3 protein. Of some 620,000 distinct CDR3 sequences detected, roughly 17% appear once; the ten largest clones hold 3.8%. In regard to this clonotype: Its antigen is undetermined.

The germline V gene encodes CDR1 ENHRY and CDR2 SYGVKD. V shed 7 bases, J shed 8 bases, and the junction held 12 bases outside the gene matches. This CDR3 region has 15 residues. Investigators excluded patients with uncontrolled infection, other autoimmune disease, pregnancy or lactation. Regarding the study as a whole: In the analysis, a 13 V-J model separated ophthalmopathy from stable hyperthyroidism. Median prediction lead before ophthalmopathy onset was 5 to 7 months with the model.

The TCR was taken from a woman aged 25 to 39 with Graves' hyperthyroidism. The J gene is TRBJ2-1, the V gene TRBV10-3; TRBD2 agrees at 9 bases. Sequencing was carried out using blood. CDR3 in amino acids: CAINARTSDPDEQFF. The CDR3 nucleotides are TGTGCCATCAATGCTCGGACTAGCGACCCTGATGAGCAGTTCTTC.